The rows below give T cell receptor beta chains drawn from one sample of a study of T cell responses to AZD1222 COVID-19 vaccine. The table came from immunoSEQ multiplex PCR; TCRdb's copy has only in-frame clones and leaves some out. Of 100,000 to 150,000 clones in the sample, roughly 91% were seen once. The sequenced sample was peripheral blood, obtained 28 days after the second AZD1222 dose. The receptors derive from an adult who received the AZD1222 COVID-19 vaccine. Both conserved end residues are trimmed from each CDR3. Fields, in order: J gene, V gene, CDR3 protein.

TRBJ2-7 TRBV12-3/TRBV12-4 ASSLSTGKGQY
TRBJ1-6 TRBV6-5 ASGPGDTYNSPLH
TRBJ2-3 TRBV3-1/TRBV3-2 ASSPQETPDTQY
TRBJ1-4 TRBV5-6 ASSLAVNEKLF
TRBJ1-4 TRBV4-1 ASSPRSDRGHLLREKLF
TRBJ1-1 TRBV25-1 ASSARLGTEAF
TRBJ2-7 TRBV27 ASASGAAIYEQY
TRBJ1-6 TRBV14 ASSQGYNSPLH
TRBJ1-2 TRBV6-5 ASSYSETGFNYGYT
TRBJ1-3 TRBV2 ASNQPGEAGNTIY
TRBJ1-2 TRBV19 ASGSDRGGVYGYT